What follows is one T cell receptor (beta chain) and its context. The antigen remains undetermined. Cyclophosphamide on days +3 and +4 followed busulfan-fludarabine conditioning and a marrow graft. The entry originates in a study of T cells after posttransplantation cyclophosphamide. Study-level findings and limits: Recipient CMV seropositivity and CMV reactivation strongly tracked TRB clonality. Donor CD8+ memory clones often dominated recipient blood repertoires at later times. Blood and skin or GI T cell repertoires showed limited TRB overlap.

The ends lost 6 bases at V and 2 bases at J; junction bases unmatched: 8. Germline V CDR1 and CDR2: SEHNR, FQNEAQ (reference sequence). This CDR3 contains 16 residues. The method was immunoSEQ multiplex PCR; TCRdb's version includes in-frame clones alone and lacks a portion of them. The table lists 2,000 or so clones, around four fifths of them singletons. The sequenced sample was PBMCs, obtained less than 320 days after allogeneic stem cell transplant with posttransplant cyclophosphamide. V gene TRBV7-9 combines with J gene TRBJ2-3; 10 bases align to TRBD1. This receptor was obtained from a male patient aged 30 to 40 who received an allogeneic stem cell transplant from a related donor, was CMV-positive, and had acute GVHD only. The graft donor may have given rise to some T cells. For the CDR3, the DNA is TGTGCCAGCAGTCCACCGGGACAGGGGAACACAGATACGCAGTATTTT. Its protein product is CASSPPGQGNTDTQYF.